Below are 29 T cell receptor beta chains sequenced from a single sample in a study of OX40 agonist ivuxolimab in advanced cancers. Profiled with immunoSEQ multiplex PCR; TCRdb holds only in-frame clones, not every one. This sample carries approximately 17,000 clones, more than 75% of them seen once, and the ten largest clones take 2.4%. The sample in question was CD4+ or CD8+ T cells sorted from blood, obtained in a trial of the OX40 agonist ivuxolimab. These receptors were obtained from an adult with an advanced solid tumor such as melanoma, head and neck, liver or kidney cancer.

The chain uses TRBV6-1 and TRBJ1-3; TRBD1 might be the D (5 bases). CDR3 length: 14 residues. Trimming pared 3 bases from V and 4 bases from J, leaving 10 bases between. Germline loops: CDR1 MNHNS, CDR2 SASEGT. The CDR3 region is CASSEGRTGNTIYF. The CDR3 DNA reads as TGTGCCAGCAGTGAGGGGCGAACCGGAAACACCATATATTTT.

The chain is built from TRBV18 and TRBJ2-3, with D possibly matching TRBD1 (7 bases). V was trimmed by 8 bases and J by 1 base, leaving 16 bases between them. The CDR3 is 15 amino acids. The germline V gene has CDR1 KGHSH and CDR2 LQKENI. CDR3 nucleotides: TGTGCCAGCAACCAGGGGGGAGGCGGCACAGATACGCAGTATTTT. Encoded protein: CASNQGGGGTDTQYF.

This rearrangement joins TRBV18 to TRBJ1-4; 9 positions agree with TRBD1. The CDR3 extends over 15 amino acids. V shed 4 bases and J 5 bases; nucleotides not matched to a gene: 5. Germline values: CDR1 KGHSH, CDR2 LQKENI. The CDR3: CASSRQGVPNEKLFF. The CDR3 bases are TGTGCCAGCTCACGACAGGGGGTCCCAAATGAAAAACTGTTTTTT.

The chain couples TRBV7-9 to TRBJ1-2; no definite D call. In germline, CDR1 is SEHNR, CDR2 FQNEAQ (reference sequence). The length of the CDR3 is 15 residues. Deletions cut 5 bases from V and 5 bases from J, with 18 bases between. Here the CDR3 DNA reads TGTGCCAGCAGCGCCGGGGAGGGAGGCCGATATGGCTACACCTTC. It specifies CASSAGEGGRYGYTF.

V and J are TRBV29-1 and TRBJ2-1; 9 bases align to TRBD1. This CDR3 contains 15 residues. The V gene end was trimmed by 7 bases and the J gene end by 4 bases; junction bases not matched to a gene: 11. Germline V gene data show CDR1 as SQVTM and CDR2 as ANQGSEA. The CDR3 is CSEKGQGPSYNEQFF. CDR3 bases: TGCAGCGAAAAGGGACAGGGACCCTCTTACAATGAGCAGTTCTTC.

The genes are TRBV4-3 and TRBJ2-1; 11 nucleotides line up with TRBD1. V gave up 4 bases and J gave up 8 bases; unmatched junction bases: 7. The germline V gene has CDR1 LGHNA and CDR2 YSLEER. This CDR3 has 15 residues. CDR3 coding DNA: TGCGCCAGCAGCCCAGGGACAGGGGGTCGGGATGAGCAGTTCTTC. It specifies CASSPGTGGRDEQFF.

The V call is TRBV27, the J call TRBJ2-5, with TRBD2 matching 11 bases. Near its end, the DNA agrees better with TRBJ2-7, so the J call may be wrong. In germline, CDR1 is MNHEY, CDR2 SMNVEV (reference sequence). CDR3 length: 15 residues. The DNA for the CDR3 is TGTGCCAGCAGTTTATATAGCGGGAGGGATAACGAGCAGTACTTC. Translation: CASSLYSGRDNEQYF.

The CDR3 is CASKKGKLGGNQPQHF. Here the CDR3 DNA reads TGTGCCAGTAAAAAGGGGAAATTGGGTGGCAATCAGCCCCAGCATTTT. V is TRBV19 and J is TRBJ1-5; D perhaps matches TRBD1 (5 bases). The ends were cut back, 7 bases at V and 2 bases at J, with 18 bases in the middle. The CDR3 consists of 16 residues. Germline V lookup: CDR1 LNHDA, CDR2 SQIVND (reference sequence).

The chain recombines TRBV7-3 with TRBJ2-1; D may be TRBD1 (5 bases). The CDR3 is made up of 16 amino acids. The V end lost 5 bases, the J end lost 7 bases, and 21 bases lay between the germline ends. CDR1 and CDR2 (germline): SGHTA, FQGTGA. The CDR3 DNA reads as TGTGCCAGCAGCCCCGCCAGGGTTTCGACGAGGAATGAGCAGTTCTTC. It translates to CASSPARVSTRNEQFF.

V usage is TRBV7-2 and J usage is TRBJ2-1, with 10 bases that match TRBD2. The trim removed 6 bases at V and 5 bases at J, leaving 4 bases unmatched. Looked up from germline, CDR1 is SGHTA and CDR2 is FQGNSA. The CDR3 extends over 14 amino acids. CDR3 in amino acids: CASRLGLANNEQFF. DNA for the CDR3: TGTGCCAGCAGGCTGGGACTAGCGAACAATGAGCAGTTCTTC.

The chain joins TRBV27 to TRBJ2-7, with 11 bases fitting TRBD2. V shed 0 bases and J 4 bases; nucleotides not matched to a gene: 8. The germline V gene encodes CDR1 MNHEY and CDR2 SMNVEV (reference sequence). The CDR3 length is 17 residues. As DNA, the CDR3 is TGTGCCAGCAGTTTATCAAGTATGACTAGCGGGGCTTACGAGCAGTACTTC. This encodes CASSLSSMTSGAYEQYF.

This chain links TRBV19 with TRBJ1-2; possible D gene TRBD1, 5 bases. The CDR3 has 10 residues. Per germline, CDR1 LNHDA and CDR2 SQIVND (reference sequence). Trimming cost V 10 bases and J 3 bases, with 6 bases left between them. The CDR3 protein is CATGHYGYTF. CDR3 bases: TGTGCCACGGGGCACTATGGCTACACCTTC. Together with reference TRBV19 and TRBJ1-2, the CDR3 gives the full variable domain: DGGITQSPKYLFRKEGQNVTLSCEQNLNHDAMYWYRQDPGQGLRLIYYSQIVNDFQKGDIAEGYSVSREKKESFPLTVTSAQKNPTAFYLCATGHYGYTFGSGTRLTVV.

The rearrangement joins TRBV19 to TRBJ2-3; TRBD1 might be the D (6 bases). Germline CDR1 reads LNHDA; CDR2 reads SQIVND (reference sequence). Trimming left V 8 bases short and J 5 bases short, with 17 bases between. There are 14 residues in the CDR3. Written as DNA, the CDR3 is TGTGCCAGTTCGGAGACAGGAAGGGTAGATACGCAGTATTTT. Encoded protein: CASSETGRVDTQYF.

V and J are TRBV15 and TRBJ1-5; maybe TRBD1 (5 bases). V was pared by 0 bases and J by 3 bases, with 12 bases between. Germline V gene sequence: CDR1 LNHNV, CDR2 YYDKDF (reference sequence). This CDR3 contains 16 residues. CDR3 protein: CATSRDLSGVNQPQHF. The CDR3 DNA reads TGTGCCACCAGCAGAGATCTTTCGGGGGTCAATCAGCCCCAGCATTTT.

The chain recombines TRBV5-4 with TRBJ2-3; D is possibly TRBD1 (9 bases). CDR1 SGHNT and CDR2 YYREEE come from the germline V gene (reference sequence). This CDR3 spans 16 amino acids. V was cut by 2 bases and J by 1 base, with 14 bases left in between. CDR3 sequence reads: CASSFGGDRGTDTQYF. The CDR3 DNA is TGTGCCAGCAGCTTCGGGGGGGACAGGGGCACAGATACGCAGTATTTT. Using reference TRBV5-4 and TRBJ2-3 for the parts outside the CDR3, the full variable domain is ETGVTQSPTHLIKTRGQQVTLRCSSQSGHNTVSWYQQALGQGPQFIFQYYREEENGRGNFPPRFSGLQFPNYSSELNVNALELDDSALYLCASSFGGDRGTDTQYFGPGTRLTVL.

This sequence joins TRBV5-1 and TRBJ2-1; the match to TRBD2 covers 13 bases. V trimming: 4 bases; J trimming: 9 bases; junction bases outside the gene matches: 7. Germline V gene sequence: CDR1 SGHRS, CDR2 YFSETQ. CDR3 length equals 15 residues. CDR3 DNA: TGCGCCAGCAGCCGGACTAGCGGGAGTGTCGGTGAGCAGTTCTTC. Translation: CASSRTSGSVGEQFF.

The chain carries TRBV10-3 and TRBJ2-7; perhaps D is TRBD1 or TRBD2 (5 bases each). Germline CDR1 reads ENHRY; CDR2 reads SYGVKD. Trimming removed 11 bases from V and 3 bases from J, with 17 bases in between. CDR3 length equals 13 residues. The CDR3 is CAGRQGRNYEQYF. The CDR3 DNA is TGTGCCGGGCGTCAGGGACGGAACTACGAGCAGTACTTC.

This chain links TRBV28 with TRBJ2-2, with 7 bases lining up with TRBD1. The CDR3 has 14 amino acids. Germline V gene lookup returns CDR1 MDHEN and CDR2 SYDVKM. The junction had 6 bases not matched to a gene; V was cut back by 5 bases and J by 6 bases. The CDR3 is CASSPTGVAGELFF. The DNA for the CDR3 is TGTGCCAGCAGTCCCACAGGGGTGGCCGGGGAGCTGTTTTTT.

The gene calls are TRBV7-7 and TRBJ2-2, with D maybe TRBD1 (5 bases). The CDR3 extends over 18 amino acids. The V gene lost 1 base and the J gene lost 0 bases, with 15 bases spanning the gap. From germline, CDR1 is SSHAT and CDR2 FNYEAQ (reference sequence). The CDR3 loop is CASSLEPGWGTNTGELFF. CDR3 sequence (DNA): TGTGCCAGCAGCTTAGAACCAGGGTGGGGTACGAACACCGGGGAGCTGTTTTTT. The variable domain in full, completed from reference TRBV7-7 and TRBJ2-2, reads GAGVSQSPRYKVTKRGQDVTLRCDPISSHATLYWYQQALGQGPEFLTYFNYEAQPDKSGLPSDRFSAERPEGSISTLTIQRTEQRDSAMYRCASSLEPGWGTNTGELFFGEGSRLTVL.

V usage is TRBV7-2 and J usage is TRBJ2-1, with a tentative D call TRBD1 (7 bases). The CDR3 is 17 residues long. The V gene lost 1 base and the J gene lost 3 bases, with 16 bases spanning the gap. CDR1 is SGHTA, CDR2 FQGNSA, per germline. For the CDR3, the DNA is TGTGCCAGCAGCTTAGGCATCCCAGGGGGGTTCTACAATGAGCAGTTCTTC. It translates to CASSLGIPGGFYNEQFF.

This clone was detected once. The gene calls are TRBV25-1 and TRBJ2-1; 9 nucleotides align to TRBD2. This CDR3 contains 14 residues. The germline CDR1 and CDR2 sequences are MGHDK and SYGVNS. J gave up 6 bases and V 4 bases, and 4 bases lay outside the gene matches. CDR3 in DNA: TGTGCCAGCAGTGCGGCTAGCGGGACCAATGAGCAGTTCTTC. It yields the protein CASSAASGTNEQFF.

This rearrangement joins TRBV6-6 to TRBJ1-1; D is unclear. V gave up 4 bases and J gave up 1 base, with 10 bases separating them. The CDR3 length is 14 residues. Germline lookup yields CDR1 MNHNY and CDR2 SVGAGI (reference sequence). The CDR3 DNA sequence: TGTGCCAGCAGTTCCGCGGGAAGGAACACTGAAGCTTTCTTT. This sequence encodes CASSSAGRNTEAFF.

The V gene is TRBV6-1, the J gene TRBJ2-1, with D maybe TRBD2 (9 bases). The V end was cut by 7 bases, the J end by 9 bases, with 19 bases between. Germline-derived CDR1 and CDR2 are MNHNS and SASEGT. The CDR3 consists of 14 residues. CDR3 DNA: TGTGCCAGCATTGGCGCTAGCGGGACAGGTGAGCAGTTCTTC. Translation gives CASIGASGTGEQFF.

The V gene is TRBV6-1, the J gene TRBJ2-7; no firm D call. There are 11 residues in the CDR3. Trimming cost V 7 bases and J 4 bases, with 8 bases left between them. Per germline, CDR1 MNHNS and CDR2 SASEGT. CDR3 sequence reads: CASTNTYEQYF. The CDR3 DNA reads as TGTGCCAGCACCAACACTTACGAGCAGTACTTC.

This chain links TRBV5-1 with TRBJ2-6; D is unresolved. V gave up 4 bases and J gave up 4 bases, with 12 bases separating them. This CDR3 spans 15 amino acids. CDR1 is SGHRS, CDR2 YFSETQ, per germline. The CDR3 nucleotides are TGCGCCAGCAGCCCCAGTTCTGACGGGGCCAACGTCCTGACTTTC. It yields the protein CASSPSSDGANVLTF.

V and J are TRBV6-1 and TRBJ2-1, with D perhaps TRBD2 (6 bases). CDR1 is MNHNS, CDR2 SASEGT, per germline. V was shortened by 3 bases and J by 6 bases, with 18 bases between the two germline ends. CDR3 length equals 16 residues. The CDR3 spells CASSDGGVVVGNEQFF. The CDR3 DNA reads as TGTGCCAGCAGTGATGGAGGGGTGGTGGTAGGCAATGAGCAGTTCTTC.

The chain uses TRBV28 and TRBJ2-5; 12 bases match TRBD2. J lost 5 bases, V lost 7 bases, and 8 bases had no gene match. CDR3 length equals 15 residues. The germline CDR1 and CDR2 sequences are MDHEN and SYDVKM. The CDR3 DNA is TGTGCCAGCAAGGGGGCCGGGACTAGCGGGGAGACCCAGTACTTC. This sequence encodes CASKGAGTSGETQYF. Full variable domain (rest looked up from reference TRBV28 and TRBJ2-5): DVKVTQSSRYLVKRTGEKVFLECVQDMDHENMFWYRQDPGLGLRLIYFSYDVKMKEKGDIPEGYSVSREKKERFSLILESASTNQTSMYLCASKGAGTSGETQYFGPGTRLLVL.

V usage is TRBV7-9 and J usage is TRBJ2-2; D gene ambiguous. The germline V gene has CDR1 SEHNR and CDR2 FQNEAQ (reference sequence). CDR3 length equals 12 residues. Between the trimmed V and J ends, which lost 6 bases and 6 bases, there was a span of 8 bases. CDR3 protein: CASRQGSGELFF. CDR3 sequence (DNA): TGTGCCAGCAGGCAAGGATCCGGGGAGCTGTTTTTT.

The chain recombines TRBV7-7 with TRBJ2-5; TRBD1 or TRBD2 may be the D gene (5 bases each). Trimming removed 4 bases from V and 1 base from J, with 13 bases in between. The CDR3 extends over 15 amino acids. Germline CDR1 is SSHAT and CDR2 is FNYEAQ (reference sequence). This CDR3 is CASSSGRSSQETQYF. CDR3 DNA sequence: TGTGCCAGCAGCTCGGGACGGAGCAGCCAAGAGACCCAGTACTTC.